Listed below are T cell receptor beta chains from one sample, sequenced in a study of blood T cells in healthy people across ages. TCRdb fed the 5' RACE reads into MiXCR, producing one record per CDR3 protein. In the table there are 1.5 million or so distinct CDR3 sequences, 40% to 45% of which are singletons. Sequenced sample: blood. These receptors all come from a woman younger than 30 in good health. CDR3s include the opening cysteine and the closing phenylalanine or tryptophan. D genes are given only for firm matches. Only some rows state a clone size, as once, few, many or a class for expanded clones.

d_call j_call v_call clone_size cdr3_nt cdr3_aa
- TRBJ1-2 TRBV6-2/TRBV6-3 few TGTGCCAGCAGCAGAAGGGCGATAGGGACTAACTATGGCTACACCTTC CASSRRAIGTNYGYTF
- TRBJ1-1 TRBV7-9 few TGTGCCAGCAGCACGACCGGGACGGGGAACACTGAAGCTTTCTTT CASSTTGTGNTEAFF
- TRBJ1-6 TRBV20-1 - TGCAGTGCTAGAGCAGGGAGCACCGCAAGTTCACCCCTCCACTTT CSARAGSTASSPLHF
- TRBJ2-7 TRBV27 few TGTGCCAGCAGTTTTTTCGCAGGGCGTTACGAGCAGTACTTC CASSFFAGRYEQYF
- TRBJ1-1 TRBV7-2 - TGTGCCAGCAGCTTAGTATCGTCAACTGAAGCTTTCTTT CASSLVSSTEAFF
- TRBJ1-2 TRBV29-1 few TGCAGCGTTGACCCCCACAGGTTATCTGGCTACACCTTC CSVDPHRLSGYTF
TRBD2 TRBJ2-3 TRBV20-1 - TGCAGAGCCGGGACTAGCGGTACAGATACGCAGTATTTT CRAGTSGTDTQYF
TRBD1 TRBJ2-3 TRBV7-8 - TGTGCCAGCAGCTTAAACAGGGGGGTGGTCGGCACAGATACGCAGTATTTT CASSLNRGVVGTDTQYF
- TRBJ1-4 TRBV4-1 - TGCGCCAGCAGCCTCTCCGCGGCTGAAAAACTGTTTTTT CASSLSAAEKLFF
- TRBJ2-5 TRBV9 few TGTGCCAGCAGCGCCGGACTGTCTTACAATGAGCAGTACTTC CASSAGLSYNEQYF
- TRBJ2-3 TRBV27 many TGTGCCAGCAGTTGGGCAGGGACAGATACGCAGTATTTT CASSWAGTDTQYF
TRBD1 TRBJ1-1 TRBV5-1 - TGCGCCAGCAGCTTAGACCCGGGACAGGGAAAGACTGAAGCTTTCTTT CASSLDPGQGKTEAFF
TRBD2 TRBJ2-7 TRBV4-3 few TGCGCCAGCAGCCAAGATAGCAAGGGACTAGGGACCTACGAGCAGTACTTC CASSQDSKGLGTYEQYF
- TRBJ2-3 TRBV2 - TGTGCCAGCAGGGGGGCTAGCCTGCCAGATACGCAGTATTTT CASRGASLPDTQYF
TRBD1 TRBJ1-2 TRBV11-2 - TGTGCCAGCAGCCCCTTACAGGGGGCACTTGGCTACACTTTC CASSPLQGALGYTF
- TRBJ1-5 TRBV4-3 - TGCGCCAGCAGTATCGGCAGGAAGCTTCAGCCCCAGCATTTT CASSIGRKLQPQHF
- TRBJ2-5 TRBV4-1 - TGCGCCAGCAGCCAATATGAGACCAATAACAATGAGCAGTACTTC CASSQYETNNNEQYF
- TRBJ2-5 TRBV5-1 - TGCGCCAGCAGCCCTACAAGACGGGGGCAAGAGACCCAGTACTTC CASSPTRRGQETQYF
- TRBJ2-1 TRBV20-1 - TGCAGTGCTAGAGATCAGAATCGGGAGCAGTTCTTC CSARDQNREQFF
- TRBJ2-1 TRBV4-3 few TGCGCCAGCAGCCAAGATGGCCTAGCGCCCTACAATGAGCAGTTCTTC CASSQDGLAPYNEQFF
- TRBJ1-5 TRBV6-6 - TGTGCCAGCACCACAGGAAACGCCCCGCATTTT CASTTGNAPHF
- TRBJ1-2 TRBV6-5 - TGTGCCAGCAGCTATGACAGACACTATGGCTACACCTTC CASSYDRHYGYTF
- TRBJ1-1 TRBV4-1 few TGCGCCAGCAGCCAAACAGGGACCCACACTGAAGCTTTCTTT CASSQTGTHTEAFF
- TRBJ2-1 TRBV4-3 - TGCGCCAGCAGCCAAGAGGTCACCGGGACTCAGGACAATGAGCAGTTCTTC CASSQEVTGTQDNEQFF
TRBD1 TRBJ2-1 TRBV3-1 - TGTGCCAGCACCGAACGGGACAGGGTCGACAATGAGCAGTTCTTC CASTERDRVDNEQFF
TRBD1 TRBJ2-5 TRBV6-6 - TGTGCCAGCAGTGTCCGGGACAGGGACCGAGAGACCCAGTACTTC CASSVRDRDRETQYF
- TRBJ2-7 TRBV15 - TGTGCCACCAGCAGAGATATGGGGGGTTCCTACAATGAGCAGTACTTC CATSRDMGGSYNEQYF
- TRBJ2-1 TRBV7-3 few TGTGCCAGCAGCTCAGGGTCTCGCTCCTACAATGAGCAGTTCTTC CASSSGSRSYNEQFF
- TRBJ1-5 TRBV5-1 few TGCGCCAGCAGCTTGGCCGGAGGGGCCTCCTCTTTTCGGTCTCAGCCCCAGCATTTT CASSLAGGASSFRSQPQHF
- TRBJ2-1 TRBV12-3/TRBV12-4 - TGTGCCAGCAGTTCCCACCCCTTACCGGGGCTCAATGAGCAGTTCTTC CASSSHPLPGLNEQFF
- TRBJ2-1 TRBV11-2 - TGTGCCAGCAGCTTAGGGGCACCAGGGTACAATGAGCAGTTCTTC CASSLGAPGYNEQFF
TRBD1 TRBJ2-5 TRBV7-9 - TGTGCCAGCAACTCCGGGACAGGGGTGGAGACCCAGTACTTC CASNSGTGVETQYF
TRBD1 TRBJ1-6 TRBV7-2 - TGTGCCAGCAGACCAGGGGGCCGTAATTCACCCCTCCACTTT CASRPGGRNSPLHF
- TRBJ1-1 TRBV7-9 few TGTGCCAGCAGCTTAGTCGGTTACGGTGCTGAAGCTTTCTTT CASSLVGYGAEAFF
- TRBJ2-2 TRBV14 - TGTGCCAGCAGCCAAGATAGGGGCAGGGTCGGTCCCGGGGAGCTGTTTTTT CASSQDRGRVGPGELFF